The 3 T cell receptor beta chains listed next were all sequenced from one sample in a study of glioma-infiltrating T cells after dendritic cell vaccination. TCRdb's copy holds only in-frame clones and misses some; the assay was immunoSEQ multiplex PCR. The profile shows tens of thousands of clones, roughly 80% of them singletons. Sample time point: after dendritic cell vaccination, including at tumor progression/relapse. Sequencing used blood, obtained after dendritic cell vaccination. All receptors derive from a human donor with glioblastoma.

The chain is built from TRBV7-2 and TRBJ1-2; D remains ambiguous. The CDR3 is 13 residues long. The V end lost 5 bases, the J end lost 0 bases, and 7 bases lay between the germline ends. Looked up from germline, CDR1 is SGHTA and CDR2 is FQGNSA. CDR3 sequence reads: CASSPPANYGYTF. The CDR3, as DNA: TGTGCCAGCAGCCCCCCCGCTAACTATGGCTACACCTTC.

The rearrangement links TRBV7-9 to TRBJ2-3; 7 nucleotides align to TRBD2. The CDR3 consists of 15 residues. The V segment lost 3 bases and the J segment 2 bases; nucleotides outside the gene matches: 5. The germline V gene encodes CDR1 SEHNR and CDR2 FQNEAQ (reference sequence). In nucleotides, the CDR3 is TGTGCCAGCAGCTTGCGGGGGAGACTCACAGATACGCAGTATTTT. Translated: CASSLRGRLTDTQYF.

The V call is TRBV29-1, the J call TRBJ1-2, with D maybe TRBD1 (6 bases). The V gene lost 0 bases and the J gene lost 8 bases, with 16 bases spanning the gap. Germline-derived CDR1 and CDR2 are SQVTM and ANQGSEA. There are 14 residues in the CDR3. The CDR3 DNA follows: TGCAGCGTTGAAGACGGGACAATTGATGAGGGCTACACCTTC. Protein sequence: CSVEDGTIDEGYTF.